The 30 T cell receptor beta chains in this list originate from one sample, sequenced in a study of T cells expressing NK-cell markers. TCRdb reprocessed the 5' RACE reads and keeps a single row for each CDR3 protein, giving no DNA. The sample totals about 380,000 distinct CDR3 sequences; its top ten clones hold under 6.5%. Sequencing was performed on blood T cells: a sorted CD56 or NKG2C T cell subset, CD4+ or CD8+ T cells, or bulk PBMC T cells (not recorded which). The receptors derive from a man aged 18-70 years in good health.

V usage is TRBV6-1 and J usage is TRBJ2-7. The germline V gene encodes CDR1 MNHNS and CDR2 SASEGT. The CDR3 covers 14 residues. CDR3 sequence reads: CASRVYKPRSEQYF.

V and J are TRBV11-2 and TRBJ2-4; TCRdb outputs TRBD1, but without DNA this stays unchecked. Germline V gene sequence: CDR1 SGHAT, CDR2 FQNNGV. This CDR3 is built from 15 residues. The chain's CDR3 is CASSINGARENIQYF.

CDR3: CASSIGTGGTEAFF. This chain uses TRBV19 with TRBJ1-1; the D gene TCRdb calls, TRBD1, cannot be checked with no DNA. Per the germline V gene, CDR1 is LNHDA and CDR2 is SQIVND (reference sequence). The CDR3 sequence is 14 residues long.

The chain joins TRBV27 to TRBJ2-7; TCRdb calls TRBD1, which cannot be checked without DNA. Germline V gene lookup returns CDR1 MNHEY and CDR2 SMNVEV (reference sequence). CDR3 size: 14 residues. The CDR3 region is CASSLKGPSYEQYF.

V gene TRBV5-8 combines with J gene TRBJ1-4; TCRdb reports TRBD1, a call that lacks DNA to check it against. Per germline, CDR1 SGHTS and CDR2 YDEGEE. This CDR3 comprises 15 residues. The CDR3 sequence is CASSYDWGRGEKLFF.

The V gene is TRBV9, the J gene TRBJ1-6; as DNA is missing, the TRBD1 call by TCRdb cannot be tested. CDR1 and CDR2 from the germline V gene are SGDLS and YYNGEE. The CDR3 contains 19 residues. This chain's CDR3 is CASSGQDRGFVSYNSPLHF.

The rearrangement links TRBV3-1 to TRBJ1-1; with no DNA, the TCRdb D assignment of TRBD1 cannot be verified. The CDR3 runs 15 residues. Germline CDR1 and CDR2: LGHDT and YNNKEL (reference sequence). The CDR3: CASSQVRGVNTEAFF. Together with reference TRBV3-1 and TRBJ1-1, the CDR3 gives the full variable domain: DTAVSQTPKYLVTQMGNDKSIKCEQNLGHDTMYWYKQDSKKFLKIMFSYNNKELIINETVPNRFSPKSPDKAHLNLHINSLELGDSAVYFCASSQVRGVNTEAFFGQGTRLTVV.

This chain links TRBV29-1 with TRBJ1-1; the D call from TCRdb, TRBD1, cannot be confirmed without DNA. CDR1 and CDR2 from the germline V gene are SQVTM and ANQGSEA. The CDR3 covers 16 residues. The CDR3 reads CSASWGSGGKNTEAFF.

This chain uses TRBV6-2 or TRBV6-3 with TRBJ1-1. CDR3 length: 11 amino acids. The germline CDR1 and CDR2 sequences are MNHEY and SVGEGT. The CDR3 is CASTGFTEAFF.

The gene calls are TRBV7-2 and TRBJ2-7; TCRdb proposes TRBD1, but this gene call is untestable without DNA. Germline V gives CDR1 SGHTA, CDR2 FQGNSA. The CDR3 extends over 15 amino acids. The chain's CDR3 is CASSPPGTGNYEQYF.

V and J are TRBV12-3 or TRBV12-4 and TRBJ2-7; TCRdb's D gene call, TRBD1, goes unchecked for lack of DNA. The CDR3 sequence is 13 residues long. The CDR3 is CASSRTGKYEQYF.

This rearrangement joins TRBV12-5 to TRBJ1-1; TCRdb returns TRBD1, unconfirmable since there is no DNA. This CDR3 is 11 amino acids long. Germline-derived CDR1 and CDR2 are LGHNT and FRNRAP. CDR3 region: CASGSRAEAFF.

The chain uses TRBV6-5 and TRBJ2-7. The CDR3 has 13 amino acids. Germline V gene data show CDR1 as MNHEY and CDR2 as SVGAGI. CDR3 residues: CASSYVMGMEQYF.

The chain employs TRBV12-3 or TRBV12-4 and TRBJ2-3. This CDR3 is 13 amino acids long. The CDR3 here is CASHSWVTDTQYF.

The gene calls are TRBV18 and TRBJ2-1. CDR1 and CDR2 (germline): KGHSH, LQKENI. This CDR3 comprises 12 residues. The CDR3 sequence: CASSQGFHEQFF.

This chain links TRBV30 with TRBJ2-3; TCRdb proposes TRBD1, but this gene call is untestable without DNA. Germline-derived CDR1 and CDR2 are GTSNPN and SVGIG (reference sequence). The CDR3 has 16 residues. The CDR3 sequence: CAWSGDNRGRTDTQYF.

The chain combines TRBV4-2 with TRBJ2-7; TCRdb designates TRBD1, a call that cannot be tested without DNA. The CDR3 runs to 17 residues. Germline V gene lookup returns CDR1 LGHNA and CDR2 YNFKEQ. The CDR3 spells CASSQRREGTGTYEQYF.

The chain employs TRBV2 and TRBJ2-7; TCRdb lists TRBD1, though no DNA is available to test this call. Germline CDR1 SNHLY, CDR2 FYNNEI. There are 14 residues in the CDR3. CDR3 region: CASSLQGPRYEQYF.

The chain couples TRBV14 to TRBJ1-1. Germline V CDR1 and CDR2: SGHDN, FVKESK. There are 16 residues in the CDR3. The CDR3 reads CASSQDLSGLNTEAFF.

This rearrangement joins TRBV12-3 or TRBV12-4 to TRBJ1-1. CDR3 length: 11 residues. CDR3 protein: CASSDDSEAFF.

The chain is built from TRBV5-5 and TRBJ2-7; TCRdb reports TRBD1, a call that lacks DNA to check it against. From germline, CDR1 is SGHKS and CDR2 YYEKEE (reference sequence). This CDR3 comprises 13 residues. This CDR3 reads CASSPDRYLVQYF. The full variable domain, in which reference TRBV5-5 and TRBJ2-7 provide the parts outside the CDR3, is DAGVTQSPTHLIKTRGQQVTLRCSPISGHKSVSWYQQVLGQGPQFIFQYYEKEERGRGNFPDRFSARQFPNYSSELNVNALLLGDSALYLCASSPDRYLVQYFGPGTRLTVT.

The chain couples TRBV4-2 to TRBJ2-7; the D call of TRBD1 rests on TCRdb alone, since no DNA is present to check it. CDR1 is LGHNA and CDR2 is YNFKEQ in the germline V gene. The CDR3 totals 15 residues. CDR3: CASSQLWTGGYEQYF.

The rearrangement joins TRBV7-8 to TRBJ2-3; lacking DNA, the TRBD1 call made by TCRdb goes unchecked. This CDR3 spans 16 amino acids. Germline lookup yields CDR1 SGHVS and CDR2 FQNEAQ. The CDR3 region is CASSNRDRGWTDTQYF.

The chain recombines TRBV19 with TRBJ1-5; TCRdb designates TRBD1, a call that cannot be tested without DNA. The CDR3 totals 14 residues. CDR1 and CDR2 from the germline V gene are LNHDA and SQIVND (reference sequence). This chain's CDR3 is CATAGRGPSQPQHF.

This rearrangement joins TRBV20-1 to TRBJ2-3. The CDR3 extends over 15 amino acids. Germline CDR1 is DFQATT and CDR2 is SNEGSKA (reference sequence). Here the CDR3 reads CSARTAPTSTDTQYF.

The rearrangement links TRBV20-1 to TRBJ1-4; TCRdb outputs TRBD1, but without DNA this stays unchecked. Germline V gives CDR1 DFQATT, CDR2 SNEGSKA (reference sequence). The CDR3 covers 13 residues. CDR3 loop: CSAGVHRVEKLFF.

This sequence joins TRBV2 and TRBJ2-3; TCRdb selects TRBD1, and the lack of DNA leaves this call unchecked. CDR1 and CDR2 (germline): SNHLY, FYNNEI. The CDR3 covers 14 residues. CDR3 in amino acids: CASSQGHSTDTQYF.

This sequence joins TRBV18 and TRBJ1-2; TCRdb's assignment of TRBD1 cannot be checked, as there is no DNA. Germline V gives CDR1 KGHSH, CDR2 LQKENI. The CDR3 has 15 residues. CDR3 sequence: CASSLNRGIDYGYTF.

The J gene is TRBJ1-1, the V gene TRBV2; TCRdb selects TRBD1, and the lack of DNA leaves this call unchecked. This CDR3 region has 15 residues. Germline CDR1 is SNHLY and CDR2 is FYNNEI. The CDR3 reads CASSGAEHRTTEAFF.

This sequence joins TRBV5-1 and TRBJ2-3; TCRdb lists TRBD1, though no DNA is available to test this call. Germline CDR1 is SGHRS and CDR2 is YFSETQ. The CDR3 spans 16 residues. CDR3 residues: CASSSGPRHLDTTQYF.